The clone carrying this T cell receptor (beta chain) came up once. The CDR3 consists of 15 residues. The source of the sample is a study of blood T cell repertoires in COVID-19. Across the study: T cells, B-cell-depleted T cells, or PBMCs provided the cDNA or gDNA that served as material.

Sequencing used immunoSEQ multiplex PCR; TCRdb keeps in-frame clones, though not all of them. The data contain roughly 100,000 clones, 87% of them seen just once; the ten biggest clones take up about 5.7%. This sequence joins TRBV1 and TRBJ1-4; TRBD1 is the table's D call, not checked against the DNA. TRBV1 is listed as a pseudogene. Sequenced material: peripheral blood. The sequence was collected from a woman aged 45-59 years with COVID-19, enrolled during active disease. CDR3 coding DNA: TGCACCAGCAGCCAAGAAAACAGGGATGACGAAAAACTGTTTTTT. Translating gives CTSSQENRDDEKLFF.